These 28 T cell receptor beta chains originate from one sample sequenced in a study of beta chain features in type 1 diabetes. Study-wide points: Type 1 diabetes patients had TCRB CDR3s that were shorter (moderately but significantly so) in all four CD4+ subsets.

The isolated RNA, all of it, was reverse transcribed, so expressed TCRB transcripts were what got sequenced. The method was immunoSEQ multiplex PCR; TCRdb's version includes in-frame clones alone and lacks a portion of them. The sample lists a few hundred thousand clones, 9.6% occurring once. These receptors' targets are unknown. Sequenced input: central memory CD4+ T cells from blood. The receptors stem from a man aged 25-45 years with type 1 diabetes.

The sample holds a few counts of this clone. The V and J genes are TRBV5-1 and TRBJ2-3; a possible D gene is TRBD2 (5 bases). The ends were cut back, 4 bases at V and 6 bases at J, with 24 bases in the middle. This CDR3 region has 17 residues. Per the germline V gene, CDR1 is SGHRS and CDR2 is YFSETQ. The CDR3, as DNA: TGCGCCAGCAGCCTAACCCGAGCGGATCTCCGGGGTGATACGCAGTATTTT. Residues: CASSLTRADLRGDTQYF.

This clone was picked up a small number of times. V and J are TRBV7-2 and TRBJ2-7; no clear D gene. CDR1 is SGHTA, CDR2 FQGNSA, per germline. The CDR3 has 13 residues. V lost 2 bases, J lost 4 bases, and 9 bases lay in between. The CDR3 DNA reads as TGTGCCAGCAGCTTAACGGAATCTTACGAGCAGTACTTC. Protein product: CASSLTESYEQYF.

V is TRBV2 and J is TRBJ2-7, with D tentatively TRBD1 or TRBD2 (6 bases each). The CDR3 totals 14 residues. Germline V gives CDR1 SNHLY, CDR2 FYNNEI. V was trimmed by 1 base and J by 6 bases, leaving 13 bases between them. This CDR3 reads CASSEESGAGEQYF. The CDR3 DNA reads as TGTGCCAGCAGTGAAGAATCGGGGGCGGGCGAGCAGTACTTC.

This clone has only a few counts. The rearrangement links TRBV7-9 to TRBJ2-3; 12 bases align to TRBD2. The CDR3 has 15 amino acids. After removal of 5 bases from V and 3 bases from J, the junction contained 3 bases not matched to a gene. From germline, CDR1 is SEHNR and CDR2 FQNEAQ (reference sequence). The CDR3 DNA follows: TGTGCCAGCAGCCAGACTAGCGGGAGTACAGATACGCAGTATTTT. It encodes CASSQTSGSTDTQYF. Full variable domain (remainder filled in from reference TRBV7-9 and TRBJ2-3): DTGVSQNPRHKITKRGQNVTFRCDPISEHNRLYWYRQTLGQGPEFLTYFQNEAQLEKSRLLSDRFSAERPKGSFSTLEIQRTEQGDSAMYLCASSQTSGSTDTQYFGPGTRLTVL.

There are many counts of this clone. The J gene is TRBJ2-2, the V gene TRBV4-3; D remains unclear. Trimming stripped 5 bases from V and 0 bases from J, with 7 bases between. This CDR3 region has 14 residues. Germline CDR1 is LGHNA and CDR2 is YSLEER. CDR3 region: CASSAEANTGELFF. Here the CDR3 DNA reads TGCGCCAGCAGCGCGGAAGCGAACACCGGGGAGCTGTTTTTT.

This clone was seen a handful of times. The chain links TRBV6-6 to TRBJ2-3; D is ambiguous. V gave up 0 bases and J gave up 1 base, with 2 bases separating them. The CDR3 runs to 13 residues. Germline V gene data show CDR1 as MNHNY and CDR2 as SVGAGI (reference sequence). The CDR3 loop reads CASSYSGTDTQYF. The CDR3 DNA reads TGTGCCAGCAGTTACTCTGGCACAGATACGCAGTATTTT.

This clone was observed a few times. The V gene is TRBV5-6, the J gene TRBJ2-1, with D maybe TRBD1 (6 bases). V dropped 4 bases and J dropped 0 bases, with 11 bases sitting between them. Germline V CDR1 and CDR2: SGHDT, YYEEEE. This CDR3 has 15 residues. CDR3 sequence reads: CASSRDRLSYNEQFF. The CDR3 nucleotides are TGTGCCAGCAGCCGCGACAGGCTCTCCTACAATGAGCAGTTCTTC.

The chain has TRBV2 and TRBJ1-5, with 7 nucleotides matching TRBD1. The CDR3 runs 15 residues. The germline V gene has CDR1 SNHLY and CDR2 FYNNEI. The ends lost 6 bases at V and 5 bases at J; junction bases unmatched: 10. CDR3 DNA sequence: TGTGCCAGCAGAGTCCTGGACAGGCGGGATCAGCCCCAGCATTTT. Protein product: CASRVLDRRDQPQHF.

The table lists this clone with many counts. This rearrangement joins TRBV23-1 to TRBJ1-1; 7 nucleotides agree with TRBD1. TRBV23-1 is classed as an ORF, of uncertain function. V lost 6 bases, J lost 10 bases, and 11 bases stayed unmatched. This CDR3 comprises 13 residues. CDR3 residues: CASSPGGSTAAFF. In DNA, the CDR3 is TGCGCCAGCAGCCCAGGGGGATCGACAGCAGCTTTCTTT.

This chain uses TRBV19 with TRBJ2-2, with 8 bases aligning to TRBD2. J was trimmed by 8 bases and V by 10 bases; bases with no gene match: 15. Germline lookup yields CDR1 LNHDA and CDR2 SQIVND (reference sequence). The CDR3 is made up of 15 amino acids. The CDR3: CATHPRGGLLGELFF. The DNA of the CDR3 is TGTGCCACCCACCCCCGGGGGGGTTTACTAGGGGAGCTGTTTTTT.

This clone turned up a few times. This chain joins TRBV5-4 and TRBJ2-4, with D tentatively TRBD2 (6 bases). Germline CDR1 SGHNT, CDR2 YYREEE (reference sequence). The germline V and J ends were trimmed by 2 bases and 8 bases, with 11 bases remaining between them. The CDR3 consists of 13 residues. The CDR3 sequence: CASSLGREDIQYF. The CDR3 bases are TGTGCCAGCAGCTTAGGCAGGGAGGACATTCAGTACTTC.

Many counts were recorded for this clone. The chain recombines TRBV9 with TRBJ1-5, with a weak D call TRBD1 (6 bases). The germline V gene has CDR1 SGDLS and CDR2 YYNGEE. The CDR3 has 13 residues. Trimming took off 0 bases at V and 7 bases at J, with 8 bases between the two ends. The DNA for the CDR3 is TGTGCCAGCAGCGTAGGCAGGGGCCAGCCCCAGCATTTT. Its translation: CASSVGRGQPQHF.

This clone was seen many times. The chain carries TRBV28 and TRBJ2-7, with TRBD1 matching 10 bases. Germline loops: CDR1 MDHEN, CDR2 SYDVKM. The CDR3 covers 14 residues. Germline trimming cut 5 bases from V and 3 bases from J; bases unmatched to any gene: 4. In nucleotides, the CDR3 is TGTGCCAGCAGTCTGGGACAGGGGATCTACGAGCAGTACTTC. Residues: CASSLGQGIYEQYF.

This clone occurred a few times. The rearrangement uses TRBV6-6 and TRBJ2-2; the D is unclear. This CDR3 contains 14 residues. Germline CDR1 reads MNHNY; CDR2 reads SVGAGI (reference sequence). Between the trimmed V and J ends, which lost 0 bases and 5 bases, there was a span of 7 bases. CDR3 sequence: CASSYSTRTGELFF. The CDR3 nucleotides are TGTGCCAGCAGTTACTCGACTCGGACCGGGGAGCTGTTTTTT.

This clone has just a few counts. The J gene is TRBJ1-5, the V gene TRBV18; 12 nucleotides align to TRBD1. This CDR3 region has 16 residues. With V trimmed by 3 bases and J by 3 bases, 3 bases remained unmatched. The germline CDR1 and CDR2 sequences are KGHSH and LQKENI. The CDR3 loop is CASSPGQGAYNQPQHF. The DNA of the CDR3 is TGTGCCAGCTCACCGGGACAGGGGGCATACAATCAGCCCCAGCATTTT.

This chain joins TRBV28 and TRBJ1-3; 7 nucleotides align to TRBD1. The germline gives CDR1 MDHEN, CDR2 SYDVKM. The CDR3 covers 15 residues. J was trimmed by 4 bases and V by 2 bases; bases with no gene match: 5. The CDR3 loop reads CASSLKGAVGNTIYF. CDR3 bases: TGTGCCAGCAGTTTAAAGGGGGCGGTAGGAAACACCATATATTTT.

V usage is TRBV5-1 and J usage is TRBJ2-2; D uncertain. V dropped 5 bases and J dropped 0 bases, with 11 bases sitting between them. CDR1 SGHRS and CDR2 YFSETQ come from the germline V gene. The length of the CDR3 is 15 residues. The CDR3 DNA is TGCGCCAGCAGAACGATATGGGCGAACACCGGGGAGCTGTTTTTT. Translated, it gives CASRTIWANTGELFF.

This clone was recorded at least ten times. This sample includes further DNA sequences coding for the same CDR3. The gene calls are TRBV5-5 and TRBJ1-2, with a possible D match to TRBD1 (6 bases). V gave up 0 bases and J gave up 6 bases, with 6 bases separating them. From germline, CDR1 is SGHKS and CDR2 YYEKEE (reference sequence). This CDR3 comprises 12 residues. The CDR3 nucleotides read TGTGCCAGCAGCTTGGACAGGGATGGCTACACCTTC. Translating gives CASSLDRDGYTF.

Points on this clone: The junction and the germline gene differ at one end; a read error may be behind it. This chain joins TRBV6-1 and TRBJ2-3; 10 bases line up with TRBD2. The V gene's germline CDR1 is MNHNS and CDR2 SASEGT. The CDR3 runs 15 residues. In DNA, the CDR3 is TGTGCCATCAGTGAAGGACTAGCGGGCACAGATACGCAGTATTTT. Residues: CAISEGLAGTDTQYF.

A word on this clone: Other DNA sequences in the sample encode the same CDR3. V usage is TRBV28 and J usage is TRBJ2-7; D gene uncertain. The CDR3 sequence is 12 residues long. Germline CDR1 MDHEN, CDR2 SYDVKM. V lost 4 bases and J 4 bases, leaving 8 bases between the germline ends. The CDR3 region is CASSWAAYEQYF. In DNA form, the CDR3 reads TGTGCCAGCAGTTGGGCCGCGTACGAGCAGTACTTC.

The chain employs TRBV6-1 and TRBJ1-1; D might be TRBD1 (6 bases). The CDR3 sequence is 11 residues long. V was trimmed by 6 bases and J by 5 bases, leaving 7 bases between them. Germline V lookup: CDR1 MNHNS, CDR2 SASEGT. The CDR3 loop reads CASRGTTEAFF. The CDR3 DNA follows: TGTGCCAGCAGGGGGACAACTGAAGCTTTCTTT.

J is TRBJ2-5 and V is TRBV14, with 11 bases that match TRBD1. Germline V CDR1 and CDR2: SGHDN, FVKESK. The CDR3 is made up of 15 amino acids. V lost 5 bases, J lost 5 bases, and 7 bases stayed unmatched. The CDR3 nucleotides are TGTGCCAGCAGCTCTGGACAGGGGGCGAGGGAGACCCAGTACTTC. This codes for CASSSGQGARETQYF.

The table lists this clone with many counts. The V and J genes are TRBV7-8 and TRBJ2-3; TRBD1 agrees at 8 bases. The germline V gene has CDR1 SGHVS and CDR2 FQNEAQ. Trimming at V came to 0 bases and at J to 8 bases, leaving 4 bases not matched to a gene. There are 14 residues in the CDR3. CDR3 nucleotides: TGTGCCAGCAGCTTAGCGGGGACAGGCGGTACGCAGTATTTT. Translating it yields CASSLAGTGGTQYF.

This clone was counted only a few times. V gene TRBV7-2 combines with J gene TRBJ2-3; D may be TRBD2 (5 bases). The V and J ends lost 3 bases and 4 bases respectively, with 8 bases between them. The CDR3 has 13 residues. Germline V gene lookup returns CDR1 SGHTA and CDR2 FQGNSA. The CDR3 bases are TGTGCCAGCAGCTTGGGAGCGGCAGATACGCAGTATTTT. Translated: CASSLGAADTQYF.

The chain links TRBV5-6 to TRBJ2-7; D is unclear. Germline CDR1 SGHDT, CDR2 YYEEEE. This CDR3 comprises 14 residues. Trimming pared 0 bases from V and 0 bases from J, leaving 7 bases between. The CDR3 loop reads CASSLGSYSYEQYF. The CDR3 coding sequence is TGTGCCAGCAGCTTGGGCAGTTACTCCTACGAGCAGTACTTC.

This clone has more than one count but fewer than ten. The V call is TRBV27, the J call TRBJ2-6; D tentatively reads TRBD1 or TRBD2 (5 bases each). This CDR3 is built from 15 residues. Trimming removed 4 bases from V and 2 bases from J, with 9 bases in between. CDR1 is MNHEY, CDR2 SMNVEV, per germline (reference sequence). This chain's CDR3 is CASSSRGAGANVLTF. Written as DNA, the CDR3 is TGTGCCAGCAGTTCAAGGGGAGCTGGGGCCAACGTCCTGACTTTC.

V and J are TRBV27 and TRBJ1-2; TRBD1 might be the D (5 bases). The CDR3 is 15 residues long. V lost 4 bases to trimming and J lost 3 bases, with 15 bases between them. Germline values: CDR1 MNHEY, CDR2 SMNVEV (reference sequence). CDR3 sequence reads: CASSWSLRGDYGYTF. The CDR3 DNA follows: TGTGCCAGCAGTTGGAGTCTAAGAGGGGACTATGGCTACACCTTC.

This clone was seen a handful of times. The CDR3 loop is CASSLNSGKETQYF. The CDR3 nucleotides are TGTGCCAGCAGCTTAAATAGTGGGAAAGAGACCCAGTACTTC. The chain couples TRBV7-3 to TRBJ2-5; D call uncertain. Germline-derived CDR1 and CDR2 are SGHTA and FQGTGA. The V and J ends lost 1 base and 3 bases respectively, with 9 bases between them. This CDR3 spans 14 amino acids.